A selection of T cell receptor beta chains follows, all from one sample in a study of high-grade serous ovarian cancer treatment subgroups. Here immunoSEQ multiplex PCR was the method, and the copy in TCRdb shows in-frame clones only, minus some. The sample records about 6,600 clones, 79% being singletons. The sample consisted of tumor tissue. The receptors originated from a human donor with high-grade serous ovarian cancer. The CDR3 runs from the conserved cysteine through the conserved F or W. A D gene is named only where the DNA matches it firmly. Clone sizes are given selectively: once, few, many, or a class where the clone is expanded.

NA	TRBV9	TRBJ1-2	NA	CASSVGADGYTF	TGTGCCAGCAGCGTAGGGGCGGATGGCTACACCTTC
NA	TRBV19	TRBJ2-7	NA	CASSMRLERSGAEQYF	TGTGCCAGTAGTATGCGGCTGGAGAGAAGCGGAGCGGAGCAGTACTTC
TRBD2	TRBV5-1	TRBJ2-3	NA	CASSLGSAGGDTQYF	TGCGCCAGCAGCTTGGGGTCCGCGGGAGGGGATACGCAGTATTTT
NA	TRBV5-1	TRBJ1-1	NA	CASSLDFVNTEAFF	TGCGCCAGCAGCTTGGACTTCGTGAACACTGAAGCTTTCTTT
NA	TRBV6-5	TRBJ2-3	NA	CASKVTDTQYF	TGTGCCAGCAAAGTGACAGATACGCAGTATTTT
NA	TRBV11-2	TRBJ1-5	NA	CASSSGSQPQHF	TGTGCCAGCAGCTCGGGTTCTCAGCCCCAGCATTTT
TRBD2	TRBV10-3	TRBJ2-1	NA	CAISVGLAGSYNEQFF	TGTGCCATCAGTGTCGGACTAGCGGGTTCCTACAATGAGCAGTTCTTC
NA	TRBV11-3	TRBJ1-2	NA	CASSFSPTGWDQYGYTF	TGTGCCAGCAGCTTTAGCCCCACGGGGTGGGACCAGTATGGCTACACCTTC
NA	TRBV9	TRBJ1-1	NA	CASSPGAVGGNTEAFF	TGTGCCAGCAGCCCTGGTGCAGTCGGTGGGAACACTGAAGCTTTCTTT
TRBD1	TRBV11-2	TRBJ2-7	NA	CANSLVLTGQGAYEQYF	TGTGCCAACAGCTTAGTGCTTACGGGACAGGGGGCCTACGAGCAGTACTTC
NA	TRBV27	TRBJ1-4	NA	CASSLTGDSNEKLFF	TGTGCCAGCAGTTTAACGGGGGATTCTAATGAAAAACTGTTTTTT
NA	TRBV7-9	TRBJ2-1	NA	CASSLLHFNEQFF	TGTGCCAGCAGCTTATTGCACTTCAATGAGCAGTTCTTC
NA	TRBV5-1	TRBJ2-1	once	CASSLGLSDNNEQFF	TGCGCCAGCAGCTTGGGACTCTCAGACAACAATGAGCAGTTCTTC
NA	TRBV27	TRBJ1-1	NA	CASRKGGSNTEAFF	TGTGCCAGCAGGAAAGGGGGATCGAACACTGAAGCTTTCTTT
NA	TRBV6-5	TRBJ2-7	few	CASRKDGTSYEQYF	TGTGCCAGCAGAAAGGACGGCACCTCCTACGAGCAGTACTTC
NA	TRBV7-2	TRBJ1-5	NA	CASSLRPGIQPQHF	TGTGCCAGCAGCTTAAGGCCAGGGATTCAGCCCCAGCATTTT
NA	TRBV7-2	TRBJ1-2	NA	CASSLDMGYGYTF	TGTGCCAGCAGCTTAGATATGGGCTATGGCTACACCTTC
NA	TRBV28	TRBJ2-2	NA	CASSRAGQLAGELFF	TGTGCCAGCAGTAGGGCCGGGCAATTAGCCGGGGAGCTGTTTTTT
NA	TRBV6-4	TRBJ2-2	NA	CASSDSSTGELFF	TGTGCCAGCAGTGACTCTAGCACCGGGGAGCTGTTTTTT
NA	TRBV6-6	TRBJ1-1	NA	CASSFSMNTEAFF	TGTGCCAGCAGTTTTTCAATGAACACTGAAGCTTTCTTT
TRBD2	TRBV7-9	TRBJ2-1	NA	CASSLDRRAGGPNNEQFF	TGTGCCAGCAGCTTAGACCGACGGGCGGGAGGGCCCAACAATGAGCAGTTCTTC
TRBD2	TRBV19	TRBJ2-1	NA	CASSTVSGISYNEQFF	TGTGCCAGTAGTACCGTTAGCGGGATCTCCTACAATGAGCAGTTCTTC
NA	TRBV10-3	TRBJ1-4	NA	CAISEDREKLFF	TGTGCCATCAGTGAGGATAGAGAAAAACTGTTTTTT
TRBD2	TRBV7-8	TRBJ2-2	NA	CASSERETNTGELFF	TGTGCCAGCAGCGAGCGGGAGACGAACACCGGGGAGCTGTTTTTT
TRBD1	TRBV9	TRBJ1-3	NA	CASSDRGGNTIYF	TGTGCCAGCAGCGACAGGGGTGGAAACACCATATATTTT
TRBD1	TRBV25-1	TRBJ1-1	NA	CASSRQGGTEAFF	TGTGCCAGCAGTCGACAGGGAGGAACTGAAGCTTTCTTT
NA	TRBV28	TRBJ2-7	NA	CASSLSLPSYEQYF	TGTGCCAGCAGTTTATCGTTGCCAAGTTACGAGCAGTACTTC
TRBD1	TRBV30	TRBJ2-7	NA	CAWSVRPGQGQSYEQYF	TGTGCCTGGAGTGTACGTCCAGGACAGGGGCAATCCTACGAGCAGTACTTC
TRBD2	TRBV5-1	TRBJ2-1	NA	CASSLRTSGSAEQFF	TGCGCCAGCAGCTTACGGACTAGCGGGAGCGCTGAGCAGTTCTTC
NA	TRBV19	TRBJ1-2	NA	CASSIQRHPYGYTF	TGTGCCAGTAGTATTCAACGACACCCCTATGGCTACACCTTC
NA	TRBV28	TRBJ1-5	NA	CASSLWGGISGQPQHF	TGTGCCAGCAGTTTATGGGGGGGTATATCGGGGCAGCCCCAGCATTTT
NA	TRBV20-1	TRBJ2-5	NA	CSGEYQETQYF	TGCAGTGGCGAGTACCAAGAGACCCAGTACTTC
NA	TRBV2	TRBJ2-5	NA	CASTRNGGSYQETQYF	TGTGCCAGCACCAGAAACGGCGGTTCCTACCAAGAGACCCAGTACTTC
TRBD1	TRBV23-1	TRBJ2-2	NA	CASSPVPTTGTGKTWTLGTGELFF	TGCGCCAGCAGTCCCGTACCAACGACCGGGACAGGGAAAACATGGACCCTGGGCACCGGGGAGCTGTTTTTT
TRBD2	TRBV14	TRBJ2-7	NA	CASSQEKRELYEQYF	TGTGCCAGCAGCCAAGAGAAGCGGGAACTCTACGAGCAGTACTTC
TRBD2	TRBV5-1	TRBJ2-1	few	CASRTGGSSYNEQFF	TGCGCCAGCAGGACGGGCGGGAGCTCCTACAATGAGCAGTTCTTC
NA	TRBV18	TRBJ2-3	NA	CASSPLWGQLEDTQYF	TGTGCCAGCTCACCATTGTGGGGCCAGCTGGAAGATACGCAGTATTTT
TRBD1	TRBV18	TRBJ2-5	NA	CASSREGAVGETQYF	TGTGCCAGCTCACGCGAGGGGGCGGTTGGTGAGACCCAGTACTTC
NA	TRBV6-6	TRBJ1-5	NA	CASSPNTGSNQPQHF	TGTGCCAGCAGCCCGAATACAGGTAGCAATCAGCCCCAGCATTTT
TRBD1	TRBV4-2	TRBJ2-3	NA	CASSQGTGGDTQYF	TGTGCCAGCAGCCAGGGGACAGGGGGAGATACGCAGTATTTT
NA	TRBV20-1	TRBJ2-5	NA	CSAGETQYF	TGCAGTGCTGGTGAGACCCAGTACTTC
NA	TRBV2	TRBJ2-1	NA	CASSAAGLISSYNEQFF	TGTGCCAGCAGTGCCGCGGGACTTATAAGCTCCTACAATGAGCAGTTCTTC
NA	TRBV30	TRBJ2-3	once	CAWSVGGTGDTQYF	TGTGCCTGGAGTGTAGGAGGGACGGGAGATACGCAGTATTTT
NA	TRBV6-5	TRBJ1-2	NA	CASSPWGGHGYTF	TGTGCCAGCAGTCCTTGGGGGGGGCATGGCTACACCTTC
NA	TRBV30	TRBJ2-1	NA	CAWSEDQFPYNEQFF	TGTGCCTGGAGCGAAGACCAGTTCCCCTACAATGAGCAGTTCTTC
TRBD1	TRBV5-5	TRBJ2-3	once	CASSLEGTGGIVDTQYF	TGTGCCAGCAGCTTGGAGGGGACAGGGGGCATAGTAGATACGCAGTATTTT